This T cell receptor (beta chain) was sequenced for a study of blood T cell repertoires in COVID-19 (dated by TCRdb to 2020 to 2022). In terms of the full investigation: The collaborator samples originated in the United States, Italy and Spain and spanned the acute and convalescent phases of COVID-19. The material from the prospective study consisted of cDNA or gDNA derived from T cells, B-cell-depleted T cells, or PBMCs. Subjects who had been exposed to COVID-19, were actively infected with it, or had recovered from it provided the deeply sampled blood TCRbeta repertoires that made up the dataset. The repertoires were made available in a free public database intended to serve as a resource for research on the immune response to SARS-CoV-2. The samples were drawn from the first 160 participants of the ongoing ImmuneRACE study and from about 1,200 subjects provided by 6 global collaborators. Nearly every sample came with metadata listing a de-identified subject ID, COVID-19 status, age in years and sex. Where HLA class I and class II types were available, the types were taken from metadata supplied by the sample provider, not from assay-based typing.

A second Seattle source provided samples from volunteer blood donors who had recovered from COVID-19. Each collaborating institution followed its own protocols to collect whole blood in K2EDTA tubes. For TCRbeta analysis, collaborators shipped samples in one of three forms: frozen whole blood, isolated PBMCs, or DNA extracted from either of those sample types. Broad study findings and their caveats: The quantity of clinical and demographic metadata differed by source and by participant and was supplied without curation.

TCRbeta CDR3 regions were amplified from genomic DNA by means of the immunoSEQ Assay, a bias-controlled multiplex PCR. The original pipeline was this. The number of nucleated cells in each sample was estimated from the amplification of reference gene primers within the assay. To quantify the absolute abundance of each unique TCRbeta CDR3 rearrangement, sequence reads were collapsed and filtered. For each sample, productive Simpson clonality was calculated by taking the square root of Simpson's diversity index across productive rearrangements. TCRdb took this table from immuneACCESS and kept in-frame rearrangements with V and J called. Such tables lack part of the clones; where checked against another copy, unresolved V genes explain under half of the gap, and the rest is unexplained. V and J calls and clone size are as listed in that table; D and trimming were resolved from the DNA. This sample holds more than 250,000 clones; approximately 87% were observed only once. The ten biggest clones cover about 4.6% of the sample.

On this clone: The antigen this receptor binds is unknown. No clone much larger than this one lies a single base away; base qualities are absent.

The CDR3 measures 15 amino acids from cysteine to phenylalanine. Of the read, only the CDR3 DNA is kept; its 45 bases are in frame from base 1. From the germline V gene, CDR1 is KGHSH and CDR2 is LQKENI. Here V drops 5 bases and J drops 6 bases, and the junction holds 6 bases not matched to any gene. The receptor's source is a man in his fifties or sixties who had recovered from COVID-19. Sequencing was done on a sample of peripheral blood. The chain is made from TRBV18 and TRBJ2-1, with 11 middle bases fitting TRBD2. The base sequence is TGTGCCAGCTCATCGGGACTAGCGGTACCCAATGAGCAGTTCTTC. It codes for CASSSGLAVPNEQFF.